Each of the 22 T cell receptor beta chains below was sequenced from the same sample in a study of shared clonotypes between healthy human individuals. The repertoire was sequenced with immunoSEQ multiplex PCR; TCRdb's copy has only in-frame clones and lacks some. The profile shows about 520,000 clones, around 95% of them singletons. The source material was naive CD4+ T cells sorted from blood. Subset in this sample: CD45RA+ positively selected. These receptor sequences come from a woman in her thirties in good health.

CDR3 protein: CASSEVASGSRKTQYF. The CDR3 nucleotides are TGTGCCAGCAGTGAAGTGGCTAGCGGGAGTCGAAAGACCCAGTACTTC. This chain joins TRBV2 and TRBJ2-5; 10 positions agree with TRBD2. With 1 base clipped from V and 6 bases from J, the junction kept 8 bases outside the gene matches. Germline CDR1 SNHLY, CDR2 FYNNEI. The CDR3 is 16 amino acids.

The chain has TRBV5-6 and TRBJ2-7; 7 bases are a match to TRBD1. The ends lost 4 bases at V and 0 bases at J; junction bases unmatched: 4. CDR3 length equals 14 residues. Germline V gene data show CDR1 as SGHDT and CDR2 as YYEEEE. CDR3 region: CASSPTGPSYEQYF. CDR3 bases: TGTGCCAGCAGCCCGACAGGGCCCTCCTACGAGCAGTACTTC.

The V call is TRBV4-1, the J call TRBJ1-5, with TRBD1 matching over 8 bases. Trimming cost V 5 bases and J 4 bases; bases outside gene matches: 4. Germline V gene data show CDR1 as MGHRA and CDR2 as YSYEKL. The CDR3 covers 14 residues. The CDR3 DNA is TGCGCCAGCAGCGGACAGGGAGGGAATCAGCCCCAGCATTTT. It codes for CASSGQGGNQPQHF.

This sequence joins TRBV6-1 and TRBJ2-2, with D tentatively TRBD2 (5 bases). The CDR3 runs to 16 residues. Trimming took off 0 bases at V and 4 bases at J, with 12 bases between the two ends. Germline values: CDR1 MNHNS, CDR2 SASEGT. CDR3 in DNA: TGTGCCAGCAGTGAAGCCCGGGGTAAAGGCACCGGGGAGCTGTTTTTT. It codes for CASSEARGKGTGELFF.

V gene TRBV7-9 combines with J gene TRBJ2-2; possibly TRBD1 or TRBD2 for D (7 bases each). V shed 5 bases and J shed 7 bases, with 17 bases lying between them. Germline CDR1 reads SEHNR; CDR2 reads FQNEAQ (reference sequence). CDR3 length equals 15 residues. CDR3 region: CASSPTGEGDGELFF. The CDR3 DNA follows: TGTGCCAGCAGCCCAACAGGGGAGGGGGACGGGGAGCTGTTTTTT. Using reference TRBV7-9 and TRBJ2-2 for the parts outside the CDR3, the full variable domain is DTGVSQNPRHKITKRGQNVTFRCDPISEHNRLYWYRQTLGQGPEFLTYFQNEAQLEKSRLLSDRFSAERPKGSFSTLEIQRTEQGDSAMYLCASSPTGEGDGELFFGEGSRLTVL.

This rearrangement joins TRBV15 to TRBJ1-1; tentatively, D is TRBD1 (6 bases). Trimming took off 4 bases at V and 5 bases at J, with 17 bases between the two ends. The germline V gene has CDR1 LNHNV and CDR2 YYDKDF (reference sequence). This CDR3 region has 15 residues. The CDR3: CATSKGDKGGTEAFF. The CDR3 coding sequence is TGTGCCACCAGCAAAGGGGACAAGGGCGGAACTGAAGCTTTCTTT.

This sequence joins TRBV30 and TRBJ1-4, with D unresolved. The CDR3 contains 10 residues. V lost 7 bases, J lost 11 bases, and 11 bases lay in between. Germline-derived CDR1 and CDR2 are GTSNPN and SVGIG (reference sequence). CDR3: CALGGGKLFF. CDR3 in DNA: TGTGCCTTGGGTGGCGGGAAACTGTTTTTT. Variable domain in full (rest from reference TRBV30 and TRBJ1-4): SQTIHQWPATLVQPVGSPLSLECTVEGTSNPNLYWYRQAAGRGLQLLFYSVGIGQISSEVPQNLSASRPQDRQFILSSKKLLLSDSGFYLCALGGGKLFFGSGTQLSVL.

The CDR3 DNA reads TGTGCCAGCAGCTCCTCGGCTGTCTATGAGCAGTTCTTC. Protein product: CASSSSAVYEQFF. This chain connects TRBV7-9 to TRBJ2-1; D is undetermined. This CDR3 is built from 13 residues. V lost 4 bases, J lost 8 bases, and 12 bases lay in between. CDR1 is SEHNR and CDR2 is FQNEAQ in the germline V gene (reference sequence).

The chain links TRBV11-2 to TRBJ2-1; 13 nucleotides match TRBD2. Looked up from germline, CDR1 is SGHAT and CDR2 is FQNNGV. V lost 3 bases, J lost 6 bases, and 5 bases stayed unmatched. The CDR3 runs 16 residues. CDR3 in DNA: TGTGCCAGCAGCTTCCTACTAGCGGGAGGGCTCAATGAGCAGTTCTTC. Protein sequence: CASSFLLAGGLNEQFF.

Notes on this clone: The sample has other DNA sequences that encode this CDR3 too. The gene calls are TRBV7-2 and TRBJ2-6; possibly TRBD2 for D (6 bases). The germline V gene encodes CDR1 SGHTA and CDR2 FQGNSA. CDR3 size: 15 residues. V dropped 3 bases and J dropped 4 bases, with 10 bases sitting between them. CDR3 sequence: CASSFGGSGANVLTF. CDR3 nucleotides: TGTGCCAGCAGCTTTGGGGGGTCCGGGGCCAACGTCCTGACTTTC. The full variable domain, completed using reference TRBV7-2 and TRBJ2-6, is GAGVSQSPSNKVTEKGKDVELRCDPISGHTALYWYRQSLGQGLEFLIYFQGNSAPDKSGLPSDRFSAERTGGSVSTLTIQRTQQEDSAVYLCASSFGGSGANVLTFGAGSRLTVL.

The rearrangement links TRBV15 to TRBJ2-7; TRBD2 matches 15 bases. The germline CDR1 and CDR2 sequences are LNHNV and YYDKDF (reference sequence). V dropped 3 bases and J dropped 4; count of bases not matched to a gene: 10. The length of the CDR3 is 18 residues. The CDR3 DNA reads TGTGCCACCAGCAGGGAAGGACTAGCGGGAGGGGGCCGGTACGAGCAGTACTTC. This translates into CATSREGLAGGGRYEQYF.

The J gene is TRBJ1-4, the V gene TRBV27; no reliable D call. Trimming stripped 3 bases from V and 2 bases from J, with 7 bases between. CDR1 and CDR2 from the germline V gene are MNHEY and SMNVEV (reference sequence). The CDR3 runs 14 residues. The CDR3 region is CASSFGGTNEKLFF. CDR3 coding DNA: TGTGCCAGCAGTTTCGGAGGGACTAATGAAAAACTGTTTTTT.

V gene TRBV15 combines with J gene TRBJ1-1; D remains ambiguous. Trimming left V 0 bases short and J 0 bases short, with 8 bases between. The CDR3 spans 15 residues. CDR1 and CDR2 from the germline V gene are LNHNV and YYDKDF (reference sequence). CDR3 sequence reads: CATSRDVQMNTEAFF. The CDR3 nucleotides read TGTGCCACCAGCAGAGATGTACAGATGAACACTGAAGCTTTCTTT.

The DNA of the CDR3 is TGTGCCAGCTCACAACTAAGGGCTGAAGCTTTCTTT. Its protein product is CASSQLRAEAFF. The chain recombines TRBV18 with TRBJ1-1; no definite D call. CDR1 and CDR2 from the germline V gene are KGHSH and LQKENI. The CDR3 covers 12 residues. V gave up 4 bases and J gave up 6 bases, with 9 bases separating them.

The V call is TRBV5-1, the J call TRBJ1-3, with D possibly matching TRBD1 (5 bases). The CDR3 loop spans 16 amino acids. V gave up 3 bases and J gave up 0 bases, with 13 bases separating them. Germline V CDR1 and CDR2: SGHRS, YFSETQ. The CDR3 DNA is TGCGCCAGCAGCTCCCGTTCCGGACACTCTGGAAACACCATATATTTT. Residues: CASSSRSGHSGNTIYF.

The genes are TRBV27 and TRBJ2-1; 12 bases fit TRBD2. Trimming at V came to 5 bases and at J to 5 bases, leaving 1 base not matched to a gene. The CDR3 contains 14 residues. Germline lookup yields CDR1 MNHEY and CDR2 SMNVEV (reference sequence). The CDR3 nucleotides are TGTGCCAGCAGTCTAGCGGGAGGGCACAATGAGCAGTTCTTC. It codes for CASSLAGGHNEQFF.

The rearrangement joins TRBV28 to TRBJ2-3; TRBD2 matches at 11 bases. The length of the CDR3 is 16 residues. V dropped 4 bases and J dropped 1; count of bases not matched to a gene: 4. Germline CDR1 reads MDHEN; CDR2 reads SYDVKM. The CDR3 region has the DNA TGTGCCAGCAGTTCCCTACTAGCGGGGGGCACAGATACGCAGTATTTT. It yields the protein CASSSLLAGGTDTQYF.

The rearrangement links TRBV6-6 to TRBJ1-4, with 7 bases lining up with TRBD1. With 5 bases clipped from V and 1 base from J, the junction kept 4 bases outside the gene matches. The CDR3 length is 15 residues. CDR1 is MNHNY and CDR2 is SVGAGI in the germline V gene (reference sequence). The DNA of the CDR3 is TGTGCCAGCAGTCGCAACAGGGGAACTAATGAAAAACTGTTTTTT. This encodes CASSRNRGTNEKLFF.

The genes are TRBV2 and TRBJ1-3; the D gene is possibly TRBD1 (6 bases). V lost 7 bases to trimming and J lost 3 bases, with 10 bases between them. The CDR3 is 13 amino acids. CDR1 and CDR2 (germline): SNHLY, FYNNEI. In nucleotides, the CDR3 is TGTGCCAGCATACAAGGGGGTGGAAACACCATATATTTT. It specifies CASIQGGGNTIYF.

V is TRBV7-2 and J is TRBJ2-7; D unresolved. Trimming cost V 4 bases and J 3 bases, with 10 bases left between them. Germline CDR1 reads SGHTA; CDR2 reads FQGNSA. CDR3 length: 13 residues. CDR3 sequence: CASSYRLDYEQYF. CDR3 in DNA: TGTGCCAGCAGCTATCGACTTGACTACGAGCAGTACTTC.

The rearrangement links TRBV30 to TRBJ1-3; D call uncertain. The CDR3 runs 13 residues. Germline lookup yields CDR1 GTSNPN and CDR2 SVGIG (reference sequence). Trimming removed 3 bases at V and 0 bases at J, with 6 bases between. The chain's CDR3 is CAWRRTSGNTIYF. The CDR3 nucleotides are TGTGCCTGGAGGAGGACCTCTGGAAACACCATATATTTT. The full variable domain, with the rest looked up from reference TRBV30 and TRBJ1-3, is SQTIHQWPATLVQPVGSPLSLECTVEGTSNPNLYWYRQAAGRGLQLLFYSVGIGQISSEVPQNLSASRPQDRQFILSSKKLLLSDSGFYLCAWRRTSGNTIYFGEGSWLTVV.

Of note for this clone: Other DNA sequences in this specimen translate into the identical CDR3. The chain combines TRBV10-3 with TRBJ2-1; D is possibly TRBD2 (7 bases). The CDR3 is 12 amino acids. Deletions cut 10 bases from V and 5 bases from J, with 12 bases between. The germline CDR1 and CDR2 sequences are ENHRY and SYGVKD. The CDR3 protein is CATREGDNEQFF. The CDR3 nucleotides read TGTGCCACGAGGGAGGGGGACAATGAGCAGTTCTTC.